This entry concerns a single T cell receptor (beta chain). As yet, its antigen is unknown. With 60 Vbeta and 13 Jbeta primers, the PCR was carried out. TCRdb keeps only in-frame clones here, not all; method: immunoSEQ multiplex PCR. In the table there are roughly 260,000 clones, around four fifths of which are singletons. The data derive from a study of cytomegalovirus exposure and HLA in healthy donors. Trimming took 7 bases from V and 6 from J, leaving 10 bases between them. The germline CDR1 and CDR2 sequences are SGHRS and YFSETQ. The CDR3 is 11 residues long. Study outcomes and limitations: A later analysis showed HLA-associated TCR beta chains outstripping equally common others in clonal expansion. Presence/absence results assume similar sequencing depth per donor, which may not hold.

The clonotype originates from a woman aged 35 to 49 in good health and CMV-seropositive. V and J are TRBV5-1 and TRBJ1-1; D possibly corresponds to TRBD1 (5 bases). Input material: PBMCs. CDR3 coding DNA: TGCGCCAGCTGGGGGGGGGCTGAAGCTTTCTTT. Protein sequence: CASWGGAEAFF.